A selection of T cell receptor beta chains follows, all from one sample in a study of OX40 agonist ivuxolimab in advanced cancers. This table comes from immunoSEQ multiplex PCR, and its TCRdb copy is limited to in-frame clones, with some not included. This sample yields roughly 50,000 clones, of which 85% to 90% are seen a single time; around a third belongs to the top ten. The sequenced sample was CD4+ or CD8+ T cells sorted from blood, obtained in a trial of the OX40 agonist ivuxolimab. The receptors here all came from an adult with an advanced solid tumor such as melanoma, head and neck, liver or kidney cancer. The CDR3 runs from the conserved cysteine through the conserved F or W. Fields, in order: V gene, J gene, CDR3 protein.

TRBV7-8	TRBJ1-1	CASSLDVNTEAFF
TRBV27	TRBJ2-7	CASSLSSPDEQYF
TRBV7-9	TRBJ2-2	CASSSYSGPNTGELFF
TRBV19	TRBJ2-7	CASSMTGQSSYEQYF
TRBV19	TRBJ1-1	CASNTGGFTEAFF
TRBV6-5	TRBJ2-2	CASHLGDTGELFF
TRBV7-6	TRBJ2-5	CASSGEIQQETQYF
TRBV12-2	TRBJ2-1	CASRARGGDYNEQFF
TRBV5-6	TRBJ2-7	CASSWTTDEQYF
TRBV7-9	TRBJ1-1	CASSPPGKTEAFF
TRBV9	TRBJ2-2	CASSHKTGELFF
TRBV27	TRBJ2-7	CASSLSTAPYEQYF
TRBV19	TRBJ2-7	CASSIGTRGSYEQYF
TRBV19	TRBJ1-5	CATRTGPNSNQPQHF
TRBV7-8	TRBJ1-5	CASSLTRQGSQPQHF
TRBV6-1	TRBJ2-7	CASRLLAGLYEQYF
TRBV5-4	TRBJ1-2	CASSSDNQELNYGYTF
TRBV28	TRBJ2-2	CASSPHGAWGTGELFF
TRBV28	TRBJ2-1	CASSPPGQGGFF
TRBV7-7	TRBJ1-4	CASSLGTGFREKLFF
TRBV19	TRBJ2-7	CASQAGSSYEQYF
TRBV2	TRBJ2-7	CASSELAGANYEQYF
TRBV11-2	TRBJ1-1	CASSLEGTMNTEAFF
TRBV13	TRBJ2-7	CASSLEGQGSYEQYF
TRBV11-2	TRBJ1-6	CASSPGGTGTILHF
TRBV6-4	TRBJ2-1	CASTDGRGQFF
TRBV19	TRBJ2-1	CASSIDLAVSSYNEQFF
TRBV30	TRBJ1-1	CAWSVLSGNTEAFF
TRBV6-6	TRBJ2-5	CASSSAGGPFETQYF
TRBV7-2	TRBJ2-5	CASSLEIQGQETQYF
TRBV28	TRBJ1-1	CASSFPGQGEIEAFF
TRBV4-1	-	CASSPGTGGDEQYF
TRBV5-8	TRBJ1-2	CASSSLGEFGGYTF
TRBV6-1	TRBJ2-5	CASSVVLAEETQYF
TRBV6-5	TRBJ2-1	CASRGQGPYNEQFF
TRBV29-1	TRBJ1-1	CSVPTGLDENTEAFF
TRBV25-1	TRBJ1-1	CASSLGGTAEAFF
TRBV12-5	TRBJ2-1	CASGATDEQFF
TRBV7-9	TRBJ2-7	CASSLTGLPDSYEQYF
TRBV5-6	TRBJ1-1	CASSLLGRLNTEAFF
TRBV9	TRBJ2-3	CASSFKRLAESTDTQYF
TRBV13	TRBJ2-3	CASSLIKADTQYF
TRBV7-9	TRBJ2-3	CASSTNGRGREDTQYF
TRBV6-5	TRBJ2-7	CASSYSPGTSSYEQYF
TRBV29-1	TRBJ2-3	CSSYTDTQYF
TRBV19	TRBJ1-5	CASSFPGEPQHF
TRBV19	TRBJ1-2	CASLPGGDEVYGYTF
TRBV5-1	TRBJ2-1	CASSPPLAGGYNEQFF
TRBV28	TRBJ2-7	CASSPRTGGGEQYF
TRBV29-1	TRBJ1-2	CSAETGMGGYTF
TRBV20-1	TRBJ2-2	CSPKTSEELFF
TRBV19	TRBJ2-7	CASSPGQGATYEQYF
TRBV27	TRBJ2-3	CASSLWGARADTQYF
TRBV2	TRBJ2-2	CASSFNTGELFF